These 9 T cell receptor beta chains were all obtained from the same sample, sequenced in a study of blood T cell repertoires in COVID-19 (dated by TCRdb to 2018 to 2020). Library prep was done by the immunoSEQ multiplex PCR assay. This is the immuneACCESS table as TCRdb keeps it, with only in-frame sequences that have V and J called. A part of the clones is gone; compared with another copy, unresolved V genes explain less than half, and the rest is unexplained. The sample includes about 57,000 clones, with around 90% observed a single time. Over 2% of the sample lies in the top ten. Sequencing input: peripheral blood. The origin of the receptors is a man aged 55 to 70 with acute or convalescent COVID-19.

The gene calls are TRBV19 and TRBJ2-7, with 8 bases matching TRBD1. Unmatched junction bases numbered 14, after V lost 7 bases and J lost 6 bases. The germline V gene encodes CDR1 LNHDA and CDR2 SQIVND (reference sequence). CDR3 length: 15 amino acids. CDR3 in amino acids: CASTNAGGGSSEQYF. The CDR3, as DNA: TGTGCCAGTACCAATGCAGGGGGCGGGTCGTCCGAGCAGTACTTC.

The chain has TRBV9 and TRBJ2-1; D may be TRBD1 (6 bases). CDR1 is SGDLS and CDR2 is YYNGEE in the germline V gene. V was shortened by 2 bases and J by 0 bases, with 15 bases between the two germline ends. CDR3 length: 17 amino acids. CDR3 in amino acids: CASSVNRVSSSYNEQFF. CDR3 DNA: TGTGCCAGCAGCGTTAACAGGGTCTCCAGCTCCTACAATGAGCAGTTCTTC.

The chain couples TRBV19 to TRBJ1-1; D not certain. The V gene's germline CDR1 is LNHDA and CDR2 SQIVND (reference sequence). V dropped 3 bases and J dropped 3 bases, with 8 bases sitting between them. The CDR3 consists of 13 residues. The CDR3 sequence: CASSMDLYTEAFF. The DNA for the CDR3 is TGTGCCAGTAGTATGGACTTGTACACTGAAGCTTTCTTT. Based on the CDR3 plus reference TRBV19 and TRBJ1-1, the full variable domain is DGGITQSPKYLFRKEGQNVTLSCEQNLNHDAMYWYRQDPGQGLRLIYYSQIVNDFQKGDIAEGYSVSREKKESFPLTVTSAQKNPTAFYLCASSMDLYTEAFFGQGTRLTVV.

The chain has TRBV7-9 and TRBJ2-1; 8 positions agree with TRBD2. CDR3 size: 19 residues. CDR1 and CDR2 from the germline V gene are SEHNR and FQNEAQ (reference sequence). Unmatched junction bases numbered 14, after V lost 0 bases and J lost 4 bases. The CDR3: CASSLATPASGRGYNEQFF. CDR3 bases: TGTGCCAGCAGCTTAGCGACCCCAGCGAGCGGGAGAGGGTACAATGAGCAGTTCTTC.

The V gene is TRBV13, the J gene TRBJ1-3; TRBD1 aligns across 7 bases. V was clipped by 5 bases and J by 4 bases; unmatched bases: 14. Per germline, CDR1 PRHDT and CDR2 FYEKMQ (reference sequence). This CDR3 is 17 amino acids long. CDR3 sequence: CASSPSSQGVKGNTIYF. The CDR3 DNA reads TGTGCCAGCAGCCCATCATCCCAGGGGGTAAAAGGAAACACCATATATTTT.

The chain is built from TRBV7-8 and TRBJ2-2; D uncertain. CDR1 is SGHVS, CDR2 FQNEAQ, per germline. The CDR3 consists of 13 residues. V lost 2 bases, J lost 7 bases, and 8 bases lay in between. DNA of the CDR3: TGTGCCAGCAGCTTAATTAGAGGCGGGGAGCTGTTTTTT. Amino acid sequence: CASSLIRGGELFF.

The chain is built from TRBV9 and TRBJ2-3, with TRBD1 matching 11 bases. With V trimmed by 3 bases and J by 6 bases, 9 bases remained unmatched. Per the germline V gene, CDR1 is SGDLS and CDR2 is YYNGEE. The CDR3 covers 16 residues. The CDR3 loop reads CASSAGQGAPVDTQYF. The DNA of the CDR3 is TGTGCCAGCAGCGCCGGACAGGGGGCGCCGGTTGATACGCAGTATTTT.

CDR3 residues: CASRSSGSTDTQYF. The CDR3 bases are TGTGCCAGTAGGTCAAGCGGGAGCACAGATACGCAGTATTTT. The chain recombines TRBV19 with TRBJ2-3, with a tentative D call TRBD2 (6 bases). The CDR3 spans 14 residues. V was cut by 6 bases and J by 0 bases, with 10 bases left in between. From germline, CDR1 is LNHDA and CDR2 SQIVND (reference sequence).

This chain connects TRBV28 to TRBJ2-7, with 7 bases that match TRBD2. Germline V gives CDR1 MDHEN, CDR2 SYDVKM. V shed 6 bases and J 1 base; nucleotides not matched to a gene: 6. CDR3 length: 14 amino acids. The CDR3 is CASRPSGLSYEQYF. The DNA for the CDR3 is TGTGCCAGCAGACCTAGCGGCCTTTCCTACGAGCAGTACTTC.